This entry lists 5 T cell receptor beta chains sequenced from one sample in a study of T cells in Graves' hyperthyroidism and ophthalmopathy. There were TCR beta CDR3 regions amplified from RNA transcripts. Primed by the HTBI set, a first-round RT-PCR was run on the TCR CDR3. TCRdb re-analysed the multiplex PCR reads in MiXCR, keeping a single row per CDR3 protein. The top ten hold roughly 14% of the sample, which has some 440,000 distinct CDR3 sequences, around 16% seen once. The material sequenced was blood. The receptor source for this set is a woman between 18 and 30 years old with Graves' hyperthyroidism.

This clonotype was picked up one time. The rearrangement uses TRBV7-6 and TRBJ1-4; 10 bases fit TRBD1. The junction had 12 bases not matched to a gene; V was cut back by 5 bases and J by 0 bases. This CDR3 contains 19 residues. Germline CDR1 is SGHVS and CDR2 is FNYEAQ. In DNA form, the CDR3 reads TGTGCCAGCAGCCAAGGGTTGGGGACAGGGGTTGCAACTAATGAAAAACTGTTTTTT. Its translation: CASSQGLGTGVATNEKLFF.

Comment on this clonotype: Being one base from a much bigger clone, this may be a read error. The J gene is TRBJ2-2, the V gene TRBV28, with 8 nucleotides matching TRBD2. V shed 6 bases and J 9 bases; nucleotides not matched to a gene: 15. The CDR3 length is 16 residues. CDR1 is MDHEN, CDR2 SYDVKM, per germline. CDR3 nucleotides: TGTGCCAGCAGCCCGGGGGTGGCGGGAGGTCCCCGGGAGCTGTTTTTT. It encodes CASSPGVAGGPRELFF.

This clonotype was detected many times. This chain uses TRBV7-9 with TRBJ2-1, with D possibly matching TRBD2 (6 bases). Germline CDR1 is SEHNR and CDR2 is FQNEAQ (reference sequence). V lost 8 bases to trimming and J lost 3 bases, with 17 bases between them. This CDR3 comprises 15 residues. CDR3 nucleotide sequence: TGTGCCAGCCAAGGGACTCCCGGTTACTACAATGAGCAGTTCTTC. Protein product: CASQGTPGYYNEQFF.

V is TRBV24-1 and J is TRBJ2-1; D may be TRBD1 or TRBD2 (5 bases each). The V gene's germline CDR1 is KGHDR and CDR2 SFDVKD. The CDR3 is 13 amino acids. Trimming took off 7 bases at V and 7 bases at J, with 13 bases between the two ends. In DNA, the CDR3 is TGTGCCACCAGCCGGGGCTCGAGGAATGAGCAGTTCTTC. It codes for CATSRGSRNEQFF.

The rearrangement links TRBV6-1 to TRBJ1-1; D gene uncertain. Trimming shortened V by 4 bases and J by 11 bases, and 11 bases separated the two germline ends. CDR3 size: 11 residues. The germline V gene has CDR1 MNHNS and CDR2 SASEGT. Here the CDR3 reads CASSGARVAFF. The CDR3 nucleotides are TGTGCCAGCAGTGGGGCGCGGGTGGCTTTCTTT.